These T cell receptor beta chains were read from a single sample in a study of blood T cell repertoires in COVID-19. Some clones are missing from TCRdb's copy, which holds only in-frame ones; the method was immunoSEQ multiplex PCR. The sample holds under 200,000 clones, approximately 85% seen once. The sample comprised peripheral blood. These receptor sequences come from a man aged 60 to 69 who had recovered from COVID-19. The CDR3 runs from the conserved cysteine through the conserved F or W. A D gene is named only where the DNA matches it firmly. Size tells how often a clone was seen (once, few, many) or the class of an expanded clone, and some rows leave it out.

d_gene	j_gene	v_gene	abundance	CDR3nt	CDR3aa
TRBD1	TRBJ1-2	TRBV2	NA	TGTGCCAGCAGTGCTCGGGGACAGGGGGGAGATGGCTACACCTTC	CASSARGQGGDGYTF
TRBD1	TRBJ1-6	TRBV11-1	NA	TGTGCCAGCAGCTCCTTTGGACAGGGGAAGTCACCCCTCCACTTT	CASSSFGQGKSPLHF
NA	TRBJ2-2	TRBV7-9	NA	TGTGCCGTCGGGGGGCAGGCGAACACCGGGGAGCTGTTTTTT	CAVGGQANTGELFF
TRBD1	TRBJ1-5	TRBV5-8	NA	TGTGCCAGCAGCCCGGGGACAGGGGGAAGCAATCAGCCCCAGCATTTT	CASSPGTGGSNQPQHF
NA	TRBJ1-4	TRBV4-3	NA	TGCGCCAGCAGCCCCCAATACGGGTTAGCTAATGAAAAACTGTTTTTT	CASSPQYGLANEKLFF
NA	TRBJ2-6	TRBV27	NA	TGTGCCAGCAGTAGCTGGGGGCCTTCTGGGGCCAACGTCCTGACTTTC	CASSSWGPSGANVLTF
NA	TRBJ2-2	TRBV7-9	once	TGTGCCAGCAGCTTTCGGGCGAACACCGGGGAGCTGTTTTTT	CASSFRANTGELFF
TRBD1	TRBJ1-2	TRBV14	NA	TGTGCCAGCAGCCAAGTTGACAGGGGGAGATATGGCTACACCTTC	CASSQVDRGRYGYTF
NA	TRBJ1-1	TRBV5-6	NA	TGTGCCAGCAGCTTCTTGAACACTGAAGCTTTCTTT	CASSFLNTEAFF
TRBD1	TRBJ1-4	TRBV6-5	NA	TGTGCCAGCAGTATACAGGGGGGGGAGAATGAAAAACTGTTTTTT	CASSIQGGENEKLFF
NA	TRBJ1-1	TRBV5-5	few	TGTGCCAGCAGCTTGGCTGTGGGCAGCGGGGACACTGAAGCTTTCTTT	CASSLAVGSGDTEAFF
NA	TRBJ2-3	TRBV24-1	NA	TGTGCCACCAGCCATCCGAAGGGAGATGCAAAAGATACGCAGTATTTT	CATSHPKGDAKDTQYF
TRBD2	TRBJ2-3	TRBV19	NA	TGTGCCAGTAGTCTGACTAGCGGGGGGGCCAACACTCCCCTTAGCACAGATACGCAGTATTTT	CASSLTSGGANTPLSTDTQYF
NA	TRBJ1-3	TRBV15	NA	TGTGCCACCAGCAGAGATCTGGCGGTGAACTCTGGAAACACCATATATTTT	CATSRDLAVNSGNTIYF
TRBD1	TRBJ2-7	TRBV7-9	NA	TGTGCCAGCAGCCCCAGCTTGGGGACAGGGGTTGAGCAGTACTTC	CASSPSLGTGVEQYF
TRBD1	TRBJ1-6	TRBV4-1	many	TGCGCCAGCAGCCAAGCCCTCGGGACAGGGGGAAATTCACCCCTCCACTTT	CASSQALGTGGNSPLHF
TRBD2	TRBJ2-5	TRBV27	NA	TGTGCCAGCAGTTGGAGGGGAGGGCTCCTCCAAGAGACCCAGTACTTC	CASSWRGGLLQETQYF
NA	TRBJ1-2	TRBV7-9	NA	TGTGCCAGCAGCCCAGACAGACGTGGCTACACCTTC	CASSPDRRGYTF
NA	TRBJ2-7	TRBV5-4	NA	TGTGCCAGCAGCTTGCAACAGGGAGAAAGTAGCGAGCAGTACTTC	CASSLQQGESSEQYF
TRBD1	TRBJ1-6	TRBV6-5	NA	TGTGCCAGCAGGGGACAGGGTCAAACCCTCCACTTT	CASRGQGQTLHF
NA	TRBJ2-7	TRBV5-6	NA	TGTGCCAGCAGCTTGTCGTGGTCAGTTGAGCAGTACTTC	CASSLSWSVEQYF
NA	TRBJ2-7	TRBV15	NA	TGTGCCACCAGCAGATCCAGTCGGGACATCCCCTACGAGCAGTACTTC	CATSRSSRDIPYEQYF
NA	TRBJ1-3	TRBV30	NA	TGTGCCTGGGCAACGGGGTCTGGAAACACCATATATTTT	CAWATGSGNTIYF
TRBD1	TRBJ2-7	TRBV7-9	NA	TGTGCCAGCAGCCCTCGACAGGGAACCTACGAGCAGTACTTC	CASSPRQGTYEQYF
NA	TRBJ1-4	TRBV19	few	TGTGCCAGTAGTAATAGTCTCGGTCCTAATGAAAAACTGTTTTTT	CASSNSLGPNEKLFF